Detailed here is one TCR beta chain. As yet, its antigen is unknown. These data belong to a study of cytomegalovirus exposure and HLA in healthy donors. Study-level results: Cytomegalovirus-associated TCR beta chains were listed, numbering 150 to 200.

The table came from immunoSEQ multiplex PCR; TCRdb's copy has only in-frame clones and leaves some out. The sample holds 150,000 to 180,000 clones, 70% to 90% seen once. V lost 0 bases and J lost 1, with 7 bases in between. Germline loops: CDR1 MNHEY, CDR2 SVGAGI. CDR3 length: 14 amino acids. Specimen: PBMCs. The TCR sequence derives from a man in his late teens or twenties in good health and CMV-seropositive. The rearrangement joins TRBV6-5 to TRBJ2-7; no definite D call. The chain's CDR3 is CASSYSFSSYEQYF. The CDR3 coding sequence is TGTGCCAGCAGTTACTCCTTCAGTTCCTACGAGCAGTACTTC.